Listed here is a single T cell receptor (beta chain). A read error likely explains this, since a far larger clone differs by one base. Time point reported: before trial treatment. It was nivolumab, ipilimumab, aspirin, low-dose cyclophosphamide and low-dose radiotherapy that donors received. The CDR3 contains 14 residues. Germline trimming cut 5 bases from V and 3 bases from J; bases unmatched to any gene: 4. Germline V gene lookup returns CDR1 PRHDT and CDR2 FYEKMQ (reference sequence). Covering alpha and beta chains, TRAV- and TRBV-specific primers were used for the first-strand cDNA. The PCR that amplified TCRs ran for around 20 cycles, relying on a constant-region primer and a V-primer adapter. The mRNA that was isolated underwent amplification by in vitro transcription. TCRdb called the reads again in MiXCR, with one record for every CDR3 protein. The profile shows tens of thousands of distinct CDR3 sequences, approximately 31% of them singletons.

This entry comes from a study of low-dose radiotherapy and immunotherapy resistance in tumors. Looking at the study overall: Over 26 weeks, cohort 2 got 1 Gy every two weeks, reaching 13 Gy.

The V gene is TRBV13, the J gene TRBJ2-7, with 10 bases aligning to TRBD2. This sequence was found in a female donor with ovarian cancer. The sample was PBMCs, taken before treatment. CDR3 in DNA: TGTGCCAGCAGCGAGACTAGCGGGTGCTACGAGCAGTACTTC. Its translation: CASSETSGCYEQYF.